This T cell receptor (beta chain) was captured by sequencing in a study of T cell repertoires in cytomegalovirus infection. Overall study context: A matching HLA type, together with CMV infection, was signaled by public TCR beta signatures. Study-wide results and limits: Carriers of CMV and the relevant HLA type were discriminated by public TCR beta frequency. The ex vivo response showed dominance by HLA-C-restricted CMV-specific TCR beta clonotypes.

TCRdb re-called the reads with MiXCR, one entry per CDR3 protein. The table lists approximately 550,000 distinct CDR3 sequences, approximately 15% of them singletons, with roughly a quarter in the top ten. As for this clonotype: The antigen remains undetermined. Germline and junction disagree at one end, which may indicate a read error.

The V gene's germline CDR1 is SGHVS and CDR2 FNYEAQ. This CDR3 is 14 amino acids long. Sample: CD8+ T cells from PBMCs. V and J are TRBV7-6 and TRBJ1-5; no definite D call. The receptor's source is a human donor in good health (CMV status not recorded). Some clones in this sample may be carry-over from other donors' samples. Here the CDR3 DNA reads TGTGCCAGCAGCCACGGGGAGGGCAATCAGCCCCAGCGTTTT. Translated, it gives CASSHGEGNQPQRF.